What follows are 2 T cell receptor beta chains derived from one specimen sequenced in a study of blood T cell repertoires in COVID-19. This table comes from immunoSEQ multiplex PCR, and its TCRdb copy is limited to in-frame clones, with some not included. The table shows around 220,000 clones, with roughly four fifths occurring only once. The sequencing input was peripheral blood. These receptors came from a woman older than 75 with COVID-19, enrolled during active disease.

The rearrangement links TRBV27 to TRBJ2-7; D remains unclear. In germline, CDR1 is MNHEY, CDR2 SMNVEV (reference sequence). Trimming took 1 base from V and 1 from J, leaving 17 bases between them. This CDR3 comprises 17 residues. The CDR3 protein is CASSLYPPGFNSYEQYF. CDR3 bases: TGTGCCAGCAGTTTATATCCCCCCGGGTTTAATTCCTACGAGCAGTACTTC.

The gene calls are TRBV11-3 and TRBJ2-3; TRBD2 is a possible D gene (6 bases). The V gene's germline CDR1 is SGHNT and CDR2 YENEEA. V was pared by 1 base and J by 0 bases, with 14 bases between. There are 17 residues in the CDR3. The CDR3 nucleotides are TGTGCCAGCAGCTTAGGGCGGGGAGAACCTAGCACAGATACGCAGTATTTT. This sequence encodes CASSLGRGEPSTDTQYF.